This T cell receptor beta chain is from a study of T cell changes during pregnancy in multiple sclerosis (dated by TCRdb to 2018 to 2020). Background for the entire study: The study examined how the T cell repertoire changed over the course of pregnancy in women with multiple sclerosis.

Libraries were constructed by the immunoSEQ multiplex PCR assay. TCRdb obtained this table from immuneACCESS and retained in-frame rearrangements with V and J assigned. These tables miss some clones; where compared with another copy, unresolved V genes account for less than half of the shortfall, and the remainder is unexplained. For this sample there are tens of thousands of clones; 86% appear just once. More than 7.5% of the sample rests with the top ten. Of note for this clone: Its antigen is still unknown. No per-base quality is available; no much larger clone lies one base away.

Measured from the cysteine to the phenylalanine, the CDR3 is 15 residues long. Only the CDR3 portion is preserved as DNA: 45 bases, with reading frame beginning at the first base. After removal of 2 bases from V and 3 bases from J, the junction retains 4 bases not matched to a gene. CDR1 and CDR2 are drawn from the germline V gene: LGHNA, YNFKEQ. The V and J genes are TRBV4-2 and TRBJ1-5, and 7 junctional nucleotides match TRBD1. The sample here was CD8+ T cells from peripheral blood mononuclear cells, taken in the first trimester of pregnancy. This receptor was taken from a female donor in good health, enrolled as a control in a pregnancy study. The DNA reads TGTGCCAGCAGCCAAACGGGACAGAACAATCAGCCCCAGCATTTT. This codes for CASSQTGQNNQPQHF.